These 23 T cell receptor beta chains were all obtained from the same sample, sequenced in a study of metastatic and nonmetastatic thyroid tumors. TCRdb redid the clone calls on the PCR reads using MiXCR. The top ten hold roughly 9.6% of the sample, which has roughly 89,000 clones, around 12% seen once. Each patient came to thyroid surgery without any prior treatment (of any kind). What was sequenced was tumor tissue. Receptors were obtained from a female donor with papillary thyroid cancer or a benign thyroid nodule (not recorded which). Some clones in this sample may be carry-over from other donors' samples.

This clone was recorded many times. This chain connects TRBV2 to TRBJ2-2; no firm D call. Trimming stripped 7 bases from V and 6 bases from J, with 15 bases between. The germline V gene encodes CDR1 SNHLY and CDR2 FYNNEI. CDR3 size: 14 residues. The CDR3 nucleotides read TGTGCCAGCAAGAGTGGTGGGTTAGCCGGGGAGCTGTTTTTT. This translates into CASKSGGLAGELFF.

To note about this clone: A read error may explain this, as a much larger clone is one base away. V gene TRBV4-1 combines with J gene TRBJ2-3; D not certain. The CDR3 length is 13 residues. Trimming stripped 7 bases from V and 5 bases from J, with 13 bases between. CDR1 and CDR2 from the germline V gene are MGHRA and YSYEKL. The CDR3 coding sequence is TGCGCCAGCATCCGCCCCTGGGAAGATACGCAGTATTTT. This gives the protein CASIRPWEDTQYF.

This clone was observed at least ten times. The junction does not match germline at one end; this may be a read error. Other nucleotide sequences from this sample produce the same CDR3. CDR3 loop: CASSSGPVMWRF. CDR3 DNA sequence: TGTGCCAGCAGCTCCGGCCCTGTAATGTGGCGGTTC. The rearrangement uses TRBV6-1 and TRBJ2-7; D is unresolved. CDR1 and CDR2 from the germline V gene are MNHNS and SASEGT. This CDR3 is built from 12 residues.

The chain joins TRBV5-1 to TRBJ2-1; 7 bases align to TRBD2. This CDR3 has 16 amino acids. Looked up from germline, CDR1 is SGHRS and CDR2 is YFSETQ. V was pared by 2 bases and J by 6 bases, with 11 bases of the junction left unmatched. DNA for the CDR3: TGCGCCAGCAGCTTTTCCGGGAGGTCCTTTCTCAATGAGCAGTTCTTC. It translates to CASSFSGRSFLNEQFF. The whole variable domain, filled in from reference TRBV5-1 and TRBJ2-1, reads KAGVTQTPRYLIKTRGQQVTLSCSPISGHRSVSWYQQTPGQGLQFLFEYFSETQRNKGNFPGRFSGRQFSNSRSEMNVSTLELGDSALYLCASSFSGRSFLNEQFFGPGTRLTVL.

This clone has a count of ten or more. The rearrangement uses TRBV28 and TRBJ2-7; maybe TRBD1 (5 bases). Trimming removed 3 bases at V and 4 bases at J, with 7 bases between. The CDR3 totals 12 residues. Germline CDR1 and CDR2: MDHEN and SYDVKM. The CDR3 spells CASSLKGYEQYF. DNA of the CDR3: TGTGCCAGCAGTTTGAAGGGGTACGAGCAGTACTTC. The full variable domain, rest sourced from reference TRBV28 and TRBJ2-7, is DVKVTQSSRYLVKRTGEKVFLECVQDMDHENMFWYRQDPGLGLRLIYFSYDVKMKEKGDIPEGYSVSREKKERFSLILESASTNQTSMYLCASSLKGYEQYFGPGTRLTVT.

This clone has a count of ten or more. CDR3 bases: TGTGCCAGCAGCCAATACGGGGACAGCAGTCCAGATACGCAGTATTTT. It translates to CASSQYGDSSPDTQYF. The gene calls are TRBV3-1 and TRBJ2-3; 7 positions match TRBD1. The V segment lost 2 bases and the J segment 4 bases; nucleotides outside the gene matches: 9. This CDR3 contains 16 residues. Germline V lookup: CDR1 LGHDT, CDR2 YNNKEL (reference sequence).

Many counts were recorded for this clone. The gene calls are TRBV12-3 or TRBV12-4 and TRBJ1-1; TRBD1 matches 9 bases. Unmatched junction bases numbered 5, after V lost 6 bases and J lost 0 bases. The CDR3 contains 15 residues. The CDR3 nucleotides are TGTGCCAGCAGGGGGACAGGGACAATGAACACTGAAGCTTTCTTT. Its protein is CASRGTGTMNTEAFF.

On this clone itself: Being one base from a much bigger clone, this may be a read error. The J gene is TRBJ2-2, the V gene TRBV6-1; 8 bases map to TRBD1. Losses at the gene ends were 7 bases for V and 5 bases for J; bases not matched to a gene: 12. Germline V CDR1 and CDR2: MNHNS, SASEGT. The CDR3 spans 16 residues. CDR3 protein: CASTPWDRSRTGELFF. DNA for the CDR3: TGTGCCAGCACGCCCTGGGACAGGTCTCGGACCGGGGAGCTGTTTTTT.

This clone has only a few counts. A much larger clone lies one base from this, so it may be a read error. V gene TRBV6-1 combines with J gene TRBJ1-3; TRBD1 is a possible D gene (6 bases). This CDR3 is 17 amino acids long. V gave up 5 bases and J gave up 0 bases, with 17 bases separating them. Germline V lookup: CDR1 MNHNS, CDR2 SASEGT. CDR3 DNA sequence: TGTGCCAGCAGTTGGGGCGGGACATGTTTCTCTGGAAACACCATATATTTT. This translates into CASSWGGTCFSGNTIYF.

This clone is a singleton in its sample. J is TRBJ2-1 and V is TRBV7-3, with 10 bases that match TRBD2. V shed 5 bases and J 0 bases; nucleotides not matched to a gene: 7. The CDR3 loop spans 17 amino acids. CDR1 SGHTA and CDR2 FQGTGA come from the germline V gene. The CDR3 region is CASSRLAGQRSYNEQFF. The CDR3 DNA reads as TGTGCCAGCAGCCGACTAGCGGGCCAGCGCTCCTACAATGAGCAGTTCTTC. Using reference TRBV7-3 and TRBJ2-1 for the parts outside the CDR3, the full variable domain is GAGVSQTPSNKVTEKGKYVELRCDPISGHTALYWYRQSLGQGPEFLIYFQGTGAADDSGLPNDRFFAVRPEGSVSTLKIQRTERGDSAVYLCASSRLAGQRSYNEQFFGPGTRLTVL.

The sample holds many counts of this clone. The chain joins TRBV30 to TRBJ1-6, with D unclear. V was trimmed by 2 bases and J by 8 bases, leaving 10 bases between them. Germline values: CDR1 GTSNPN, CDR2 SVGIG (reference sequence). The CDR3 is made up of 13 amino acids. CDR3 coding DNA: TGTGCCTGGAGTCCCCGGCAGGATTCACCCCTCCACTTT. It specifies CAWSPRQDSPLHF.

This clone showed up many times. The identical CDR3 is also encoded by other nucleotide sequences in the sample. The CDR3 nucleotides are TGTGCCAGCAGGCCCGGGACAACCACAGATACGCAGTATTTT. This translates into CASRPGTTTDTQYF. The chain combines TRBV2 with TRBJ2-3; possibly TRBD1 for D (6 bases). The germline V and J ends were trimmed by 6 bases and 2 bases, with 12 bases remaining between them. In germline, CDR1 is SNHLY, CDR2 FYNNEI. The CDR3 has 14 residues.

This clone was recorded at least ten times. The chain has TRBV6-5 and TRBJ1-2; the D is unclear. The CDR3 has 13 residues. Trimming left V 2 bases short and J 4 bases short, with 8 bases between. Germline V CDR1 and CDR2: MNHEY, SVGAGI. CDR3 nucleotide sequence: TGTGCCAGCAGTTACGACGGAGGCTATGGCTACACCTTC. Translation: CASSYDGGYGYTF.

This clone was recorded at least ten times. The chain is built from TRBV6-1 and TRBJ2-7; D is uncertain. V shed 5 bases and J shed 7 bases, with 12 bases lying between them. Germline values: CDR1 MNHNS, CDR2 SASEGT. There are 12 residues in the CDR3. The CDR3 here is CASSSWAREQYF. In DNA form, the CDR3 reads TGTGCCAGCAGTTCTTGGGCGAGAGAGCAGTACTTC.

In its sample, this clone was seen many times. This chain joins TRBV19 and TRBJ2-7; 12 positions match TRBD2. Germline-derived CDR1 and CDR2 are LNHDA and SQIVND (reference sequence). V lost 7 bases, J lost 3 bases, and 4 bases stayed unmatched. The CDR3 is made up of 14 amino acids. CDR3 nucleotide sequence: TGTGCCAGTACCCTGACTAGCGGGGGCTACGAGCAGTACTTC. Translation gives CASTLTSGGYEQYF.

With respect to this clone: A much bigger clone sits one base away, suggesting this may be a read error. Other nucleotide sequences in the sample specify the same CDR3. CDR3 in amino acids: CASSSPTGAEKLFF. The CDR3 coding sequence is TGTGCCAGCAGCTCGCCGACGGGAGCCGAAAAACTGTTTTTT. This rearrangement joins TRBV7-9 to TRBJ1-4; unclear D gene. Per germline, CDR1 SEHNR and CDR2 FQNEAQ (reference sequence). V was trimmed by 4 bases and J by 8 bases, leaving 14 bases between them. The CDR3 has 14 amino acids.

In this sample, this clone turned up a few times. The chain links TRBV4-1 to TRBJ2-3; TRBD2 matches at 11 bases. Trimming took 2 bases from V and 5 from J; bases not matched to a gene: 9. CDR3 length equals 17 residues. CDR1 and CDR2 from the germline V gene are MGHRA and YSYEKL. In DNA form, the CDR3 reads TGCGCCAGCAGCCAAATACTAGCGGGAGTCGTCTTAGATACGCAGTATTTT. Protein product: CASSQILAGVVLDTQYF.

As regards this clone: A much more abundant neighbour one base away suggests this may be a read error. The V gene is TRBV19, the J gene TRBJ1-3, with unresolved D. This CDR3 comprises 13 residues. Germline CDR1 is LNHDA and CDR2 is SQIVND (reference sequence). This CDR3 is CASVSSSGNTTYF. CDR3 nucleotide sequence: TGTGCCAGCGTCAGTTCCTCTGGAAACACCACATATTTT.

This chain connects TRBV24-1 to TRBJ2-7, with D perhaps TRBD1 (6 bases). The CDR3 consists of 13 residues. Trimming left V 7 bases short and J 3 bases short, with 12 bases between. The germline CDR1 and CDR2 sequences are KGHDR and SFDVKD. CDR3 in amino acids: CATSPGDLYEQYF. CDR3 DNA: TGTGCCACCAGCCCAGGGGACCTCTACGAGCAGTACTTC.

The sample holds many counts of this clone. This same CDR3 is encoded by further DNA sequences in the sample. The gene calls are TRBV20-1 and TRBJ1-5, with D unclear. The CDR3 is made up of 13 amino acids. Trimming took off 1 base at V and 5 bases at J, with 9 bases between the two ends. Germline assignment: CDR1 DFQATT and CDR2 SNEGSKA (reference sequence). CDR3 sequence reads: CSARAGRDQPQHF. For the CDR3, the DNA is TGCAGTGCTAGAGCTGGGAGAGATCAGCCCCAGCATTTT.

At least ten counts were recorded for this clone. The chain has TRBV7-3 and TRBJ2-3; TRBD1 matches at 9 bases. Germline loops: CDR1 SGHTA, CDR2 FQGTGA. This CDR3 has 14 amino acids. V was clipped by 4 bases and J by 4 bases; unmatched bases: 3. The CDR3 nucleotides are TGTGCCAGCAGCTCCCGGACAGGGGCAGATACGCAGTATTTT. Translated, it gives CASSSRTGADTQYF.

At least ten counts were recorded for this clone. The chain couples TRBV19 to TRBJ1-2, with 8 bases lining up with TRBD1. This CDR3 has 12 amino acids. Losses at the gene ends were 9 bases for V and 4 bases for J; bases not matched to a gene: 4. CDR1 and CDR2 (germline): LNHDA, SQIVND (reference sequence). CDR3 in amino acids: CASADRAYGYTF. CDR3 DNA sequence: TGTGCCAGCGCGGACAGGGCCTATGGCTACACCTTC.

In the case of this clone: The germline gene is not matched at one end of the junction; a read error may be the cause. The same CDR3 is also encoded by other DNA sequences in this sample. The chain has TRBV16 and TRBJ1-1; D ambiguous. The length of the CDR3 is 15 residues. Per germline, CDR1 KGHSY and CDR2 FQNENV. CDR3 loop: CASSQLGTDDTEAFF. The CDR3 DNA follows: TGTGCCAGCAGCCAATTAGGAACAGATGACACTGAAGCATTCTTT.